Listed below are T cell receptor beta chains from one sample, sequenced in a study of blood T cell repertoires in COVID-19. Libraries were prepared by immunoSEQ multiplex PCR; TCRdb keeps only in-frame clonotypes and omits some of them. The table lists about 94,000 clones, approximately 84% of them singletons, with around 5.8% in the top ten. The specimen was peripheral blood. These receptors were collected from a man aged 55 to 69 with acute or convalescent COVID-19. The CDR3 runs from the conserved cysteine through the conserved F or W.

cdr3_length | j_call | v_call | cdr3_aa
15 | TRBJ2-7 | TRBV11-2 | CASSQTSGDFYEQYF
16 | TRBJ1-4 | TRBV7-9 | CASSLDLRQRFEKLFF
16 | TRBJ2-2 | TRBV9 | CASSRLLAGGTGELFF
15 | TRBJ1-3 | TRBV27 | CASRPTGSPGNTIYF
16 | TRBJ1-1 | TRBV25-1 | CASSEMGWEGSTEAFF
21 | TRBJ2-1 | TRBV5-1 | CASSQLGRAARGAPGGNEQFF
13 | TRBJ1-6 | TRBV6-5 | CASSFPGTGSLHF
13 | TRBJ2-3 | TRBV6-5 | CASSFSSTDTQYF
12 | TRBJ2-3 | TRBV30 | CAGSRGADTQYF
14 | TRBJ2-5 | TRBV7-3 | CASSLKGRQETQYF
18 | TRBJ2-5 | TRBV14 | CASSQGRLAGGRDETQYF
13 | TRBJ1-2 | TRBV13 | CASSFRRSYGYTF
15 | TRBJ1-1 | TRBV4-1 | CASSQGDRIQGEAFF
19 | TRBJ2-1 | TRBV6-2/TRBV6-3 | CASSPVSGGAVGSYNEQFF
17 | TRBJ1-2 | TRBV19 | CASSQRTGVPPGGGYTF
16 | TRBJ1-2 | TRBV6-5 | CASSYNSAQGRNGYTF
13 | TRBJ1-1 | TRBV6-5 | CASRQGFYTEAFF
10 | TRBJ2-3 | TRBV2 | CASGQDTQYF
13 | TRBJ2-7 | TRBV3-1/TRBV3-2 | CASSPSRLGEQYF
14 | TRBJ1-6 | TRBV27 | CASRPNAQGTPLHF
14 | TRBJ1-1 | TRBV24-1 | CATSAATGVGEAFF
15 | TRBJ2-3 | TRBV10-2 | CASSDLISSTDTQYF
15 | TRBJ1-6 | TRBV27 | CASSLFSQGGPPLHF
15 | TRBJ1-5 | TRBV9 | CASSPRGGVDQPQHF
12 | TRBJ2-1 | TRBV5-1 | CASSLNLDEQFF
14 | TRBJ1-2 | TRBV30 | CASPGRVHLRGYTF